This entry lists 19 T cell receptor beta chains sequenced from one sample in a study of beta chain features in type 1 diabetes. Study observations and caveats: Within each of all four CD4+ subsets, Type 1 diabetes patients had TCRB CDR3s that were moderately but significantly shorter.

Expressed TCRB transcripts were sequenced after all isolated RNA was converted to cDNA. Only in-frame clones appear in the TCRdb table, and some are missing; sequencing was by immunoSEQ multiplex PCR. The data show 600,000 to 700,000 clones, around 12% seen once. For these receptors, no antigen is known. Material: naive CD4+ T cells from blood. The receptors shown here come from a man aged 30-40 years with type 1 diabetes.

This clone has a handful of counts. This chain joins TRBV7-2 and TRBJ2-7, with a weak D call TRBD2 (5 bases). Germline V gene data show CDR1 as SGHTA and CDR2 as FQGNSA. The CDR3 loop spans 13 amino acids. The V end lost 5 bases, the J end lost 9 bases, and 17 bases lay between the germline ends. This CDR3 is CASSPPGELGQYF. DNA of the CDR3: TGTGCCAGCAGCCCACCCGGGGAATTGGGGCAGTACTTC. Supplemented by reference TRBV7-2 and TRBJ2-7, the full variable domain reads GAGVSQSPSNKVTEKGKDVELRCDPISGHTALYWYRQSLGQGLEFLIYFQGNSAPDKSGLPSDRFSAERTGGSVSTLTIQRTQQEDSAVYLCASSPPGELGQYFGPGTRLTVT.

This clone occurred a few times. The chain combines TRBV6-5 with TRBJ2-1; 8 nucleotides line up with TRBD1. V trimming: 9 bases; J trimming: 12 bases; junction bases outside the gene matches: 10. CDR1 is MNHEY, CDR2 SVGAGI, per germline. This CDR3 is built from 12 residues. CDR3 amino acids: CASKTGDRGQFF. CDR3 sequence (DNA): TGTGCCAGTAAGACAGGGGATAGAGGGCAGTTCTTC.

The V call is TRBV7-9, the J call TRBJ1-2; D ambiguous. Germline V gene data show CDR1 as SEHNR and CDR2 as FQNEAQ (reference sequence). The CDR3 is 13 residues long. The ends were cut back, 2 bases at V and 4 bases at J, with 8 bases in the middle. CDR3 loop: CASSLPSAYGYTF. Here the CDR3 DNA reads TGTGCCAGCAGCTTACCGTCCGCCTATGGCTACACCTTC.

The chain is built from TRBV7-6 and TRBJ2-3, with a weak D call TRBD1 (6 bases). V dropped 1 base and J dropped 6 bases, with 11 bases sitting between them. Germline V CDR1 and CDR2: SGHVS, FNYEAQ. There are 14 residues in the CDR3. DNA of the CDR3: TGTGCCAGCAGCTTAGAAGCCACAGGGGATACGCAGTATTTT. Protein sequence: CASSLEATGDTQYF. The variable domain in full, completed from reference TRBV7-6 and TRBJ2-3, reads GAGVSQSPRYKVTKRGQDVALRCDPISGHVSLYWYRQALGQGPEFLTYFNYEAQQDKSGLPNDRFSAERPEGSISTLTIQRTEQRDSAMYRCASSLEATGDTQYFGPGTRLTVL.

The chain combines TRBV5-4 with TRBJ2-7; 9 nucleotides match TRBD1. V trimming: 0 bases; J trimming: 4 bases; junction bases outside the gene matches: 8. From germline, CDR1 is SGHNT and CDR2 YYREEE (reference sequence). The CDR3 is made up of 16 amino acids. The CDR3 region has the DNA TGTGCCAGCAGCTTGGATAGTACAGGGGGCGGGTACGAGCAGTACTTC. Protein: CASSLDSTGGGYEQYF. Based on the CDR3 plus reference TRBV5-4 and TRBJ2-7, the full variable domain is ETGVTQSPTHLIKTRGQQVTLRCSSQSGHNTVSWYQQALGQGPQFIFQYYREEENGRGNFPPRFSGLQFPNYSSELNVNALELDDSALYLCASSLDSTGGGYEQYFGPGTRLTVT.

This clone was counted a few times. The chain uses TRBV7-9 and TRBJ2-3; possible D gene TRBD2, 7 bases. V lost 7 bases and J lost 6, with 20 bases in between. Germline CDR1 SEHNR, CDR2 FQNEAQ (reference sequence). The CDR3 length is 15 residues. The CDR3 bases are TGTGCCAGCATAGGACAGCGGGGCGCAAGGGATACGCAGTATTTT. The encoded protein is CASIGQRGARDTQYF.

This clone has only a few counts. The CDR3 coding sequence is TGCGCCAGCAGCCGGACAGGCCGTGAAGTCTACGAGCAGTACTTC. It encodes CASSRTGREVYEQYF. The V call is TRBV5-1, the J call TRBJ2-7, with 7 positions matching TRBD1. The length of the CDR3 is 15 residues. CDR1 and CDR2 from the germline V gene are SGHRS and YFSETQ. Unmatched junction bases numbered 10, after V lost 4 bases and J lost 3 bases. The whole variable domain, filled in from reference TRBV5-1 and TRBJ2-7, reads KAGVTQTPRYLIKTRGQQVTLSCSPISGHRSVSWYQQTPGQGLQFLFEYFSETQRNKGNFPGRFSGRQFSNSRSEMNVSTLELGDSALYLCASSRTGREVYEQYFGPGTRLTVT.

V gene TRBV7-9 combines with J gene TRBJ1-3, with D possibly matching TRBD1 (5 bases). Trimming took off 4 bases at V and 4 bases at J, with 11 bases between the two ends. The germline gives CDR1 SEHNR, CDR2 FQNEAQ (reference sequence). The CDR3 is 14 amino acids. DNA for the CDR3: TGTGCCAGCAGCTCGAGGGGTTCGGGAAACACCATATATTTT. This codes for CASSSRGSGNTIYF.

With respect to this clone: A much larger clone sits a single nucleotide away, making a read error possible. This rearrangement joins TRBV4-1 to TRBJ1-2; D unresolved. Deletions cut 0 bases from V and 2 bases from J, with 4 bases between. CDR3 length equals 13 residues. Germline CDR1 MGHRA, CDR2 YSYEKL. CDR3 sequence reads: CASSQDWNYGYTF. The CDR3 DNA reads TGCGCCAGCAGCCAAGATTGGAACTATGGCTACACCTTC.

This clone was recorded a few times. The chain links TRBV7-9 to TRBJ2-1, with D perhaps matching TRBD2 (6 bases). This CDR3 contains 15 residues. V lost 1 base and J lost 7, with 14 bases in between. Germline V gene sequence: CDR1 SEHNR, CDR2 FQNEAQ (reference sequence). The CDR3 bases are TGTGCCAGCAGCTTAGTAGGTAGCGGTCCTAATGAGCAGTTCTTC. Translated, it gives CASSLVGSGPNEQFF.

This clone was observed a handful of times. V is TRBV4-3 and J is TRBJ1-4, with D perhaps TRBD1 (5 bases). Trimming took 6 bases from V and 8 from J, leaving 19 bases between them. The germline gives CDR1 LGHNA, CDR2 YSLEER. The CDR3 sequence is 15 residues long. The DNA of the CDR3 is TGCGCCAGCAGTCATGCGCGGGGGAGGCAGGAAAAACTGTTTTTT. Translation: CASSHARGRQEKLFF.

Note on this clone: Relative to the germline gene, one junction end is altered; a read error may explain this. This rearrangement joins TRBV29-1 to TRBJ2-5; 7 bases match TRBD1. The CDR3 consists of 15 residues. The germline V gene has CDR1 SQVTM and CDR2 ANQGSEA. Written as DNA, the CDR3 is TGCAGCGTTGAAGCCGGGACAGCCAGCCAAGAGGCCCAGTACTTC. It translates to CSVEAGTASQEAQYF.

The chain employs TRBV7-9 and TRBJ2-7, with TRBD1 as a possible D gene (5 bases). Germline V gene data show CDR1 as SEHNR and CDR2 as FQNEAQ (reference sequence). Trimming left V 1 base short and J 5 bases short, with 12 bases between. The CDR3 sequence is 14 residues long. CDR3 coding DNA: TGTGCCAGCAGCTTAGAGACTCCAGGGAACGAGCAGTACTTC. Its protein product is CASSLETPGNEQYF.

The V and J genes are TRBV9 and TRBJ1-6, with 8 bases that match TRBD1. The CDR3 is 16 amino acids. CDR1 and CDR2 from the germline V gene are SGDLS and YYNGEE. The V and J ends lost 2 bases and 5 bases, in that order; junction bases with no gene match: 6. CDR3 sequence reads: CASSVGTGDNNSPLHF. CDR3 sequence (DNA): TGTGCCAGCAGCGTGGGGACAGGTGACAATAATTCACCCCTCCACTTT. Filled out from reference TRBV9 and TRBJ1-6, the complete variable domain reads DSGVTQTPKHLITATGQRVTLRCSPRSGDLSVYWYQQSLDQGLQFLIQYYNGEERAKGNILERFSAQQFPDLHSELNLSSLELGDSALYFCASSVGTGDNNSPLHFGNGTRLTVT.

V and J are TRBV6-6 and TRBJ1-2, with TRBD1 identical over 11 bases. The V gene end was trimmed by 6 bases and the J gene end by 5 bases; junction bases not matched to a gene: 8. CDR3 length: 15 amino acids. Germline assignment: CDR1 MNHNY and CDR2 SVGAGI (reference sequence). CDR3 in amino acids: CASRVSGTGGYGYTF. The CDR3 DNA reads as TGTGCCAGCAGGGTATCCGGGACAGGGGGTTATGGCTACACCTTC.

Only a few counts were recorded for this clone. The V and J genes are TRBV9 and TRBJ2-3; 7 bases fit TRBD1. Germline V gene sequence: CDR1 SGDLS, CDR2 YYNGEE. Trimming took 2 bases from V and 2 from J; bases not matched to a gene: 8. This CDR3 is 16 amino acids long. In DNA, the CDR3 is TGTGCCAGCAGCGTCCTGGGACAGCCTTCCACAGATACGCAGTATTTT. Amino acid sequence: CASSVLGQPSTDTQYF.

As for this clone: Other nucleotide sequences in the sample specify the same CDR3. DNA for the CDR3: TGTGCCAGCAGCCTGGACAGGTCCTACGAGCAGTACTTC. Translating gives CASSLDRSYEQYF. The chain is built from TRBV7-9 and TRBJ2-7; 7 positions agree with TRBD1. The ends lost 5 bases at V and 1 base at J; junction bases unmatched: 2. The CDR3 is 13 residues long. Germline CDR1 is SEHNR and CDR2 is FQNEAQ (reference sequence).

This sequence joins TRBV4-3 and TRBJ1-1; 7 bases match TRBD1. The germline V gene has CDR1 LGHNA and CDR2 YSLEER. This CDR3 region has 13 residues. V shed 6 bases and J 2 bases; nucleotides not matched to a gene: 3. The CDR3, as DNA: TGCGCCAGCAGACGGACAGGTAACACTGAAGCTTTCTTT. Translating gives CASRRTGNTEAFF.

The chain recombines TRBV18 with TRBJ2-3; D may be TRBD1 (6 bases). V shed 5 bases and J shed 4 bases, with 13 bases lying between them. The CDR3 covers 14 residues. The germline V gene has CDR1 KGHSH and CDR2 LQKENI. The CDR3 protein is CASSRAGAADTQYF. The CDR3 nucleotides are TGTGCCAGCTCAAGGGCAGGGGCGGCAGATACGCAGTATTTT.